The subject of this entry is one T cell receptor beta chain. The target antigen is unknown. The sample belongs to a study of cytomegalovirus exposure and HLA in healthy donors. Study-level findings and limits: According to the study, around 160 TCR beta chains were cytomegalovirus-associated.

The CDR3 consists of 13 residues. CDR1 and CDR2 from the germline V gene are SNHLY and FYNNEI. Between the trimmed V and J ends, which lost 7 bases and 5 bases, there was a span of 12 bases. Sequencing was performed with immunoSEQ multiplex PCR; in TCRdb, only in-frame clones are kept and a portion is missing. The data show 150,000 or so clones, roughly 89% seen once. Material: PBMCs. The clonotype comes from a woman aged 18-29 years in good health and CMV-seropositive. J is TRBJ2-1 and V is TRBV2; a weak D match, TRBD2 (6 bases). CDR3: CASTGLPNNEQFF. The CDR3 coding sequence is TGTGCCAGCACCGGACTACCCAACAATGAGCAGTTCTTC.